These T cell receptor beta chains were read from a single sample in a study of beta chain features in type 1 diabetes. Sequenced by immunoSEQ multiplex PCR; TCRdb stores in-frame clones only, minus some. The sample contains some 240,000 clones, roughly 10% of which appear only once. Sequencing was performed on central memory CD4+ T cells from blood. The receptors come from a man between 18 and 29 years old in good health. The conserved cysteine and the conserved F or W are not part of the CDR3 here. Part of the rows lack a size; the others show once, few, many or a class for expanded clones.

v_call: TRBV7-9; clone_size: many; j_call: TRBJ2-3; cdr3_aa: ASSLVSGTDTQY
v_call: TRBV7-9; clone_size: NA; j_call: TRBJ2-7; cdr3_aa: ASSLTQGGTYEQY
v_call: TRBV28; clone_size: NA; j_call: TRBJ2-1; cdr3_aa: ASSTLAGGSSYNEQF
v_call: TRBV9; clone_size: NA; j_call: TRBJ2-1; cdr3_aa: ASSVDGSVYNEQF
v_call: TRBV30; clone_size: few; j_call: TRBJ2-5; cdr3_aa: AWSVPRQGATETQY
v_call: TRBV12-5; clone_size: few; j_call: TRBJ2-1; cdr3_aa: ASGGEPYNEQF
v_call: TRBV29-1; clone_size: few; j_call: TRBJ2-3; cdr3_aa: SVEDMASRDTQY
v_call: TRBV7-3; clone_size: NA; j_call: TRBJ2-5; cdr3_aa: ASSLRAEETQY
v_call: TRBV7-2; clone_size: few; j_call: TRBJ1-2; cdr3_aa: ASSLEKSGYT
v_call: TRBV5-6; clone_size: few; j_call: TRBJ1-5; cdr3_aa: ASSLDATGDQPQH
v_call: TRBV30; clone_size: few; j_call: TRBJ2-7; cdr3_aa: AWSVPRAGAYEQY
v_call: TRBV20-1; clone_size: NA; j_call: TRBJ2-7; cdr3_aa: SALENYEQY
v_call: TRBV28; clone_size: NA; j_call: TRBJ2-5; cdr3_aa: ASSPMTSGEETQY
v_call: TRBV6-5; clone_size: NA; j_call: TRBJ2-7; cdr3_aa: ASSGEPVPTYEQY
v_call: TRBV4-3; clone_size: NA; j_call: TRBJ2-1; cdr3_aa: ASSQGTSGQGDEQF
v_call: TRBV28; clone_size: few; j_call: TRBJ1-1; cdr3_aa: ASYGDRNTEAF
v_call: TRBV5-4; clone_size: NA; j_call: TRBJ2-1; cdr3_aa: ASSARLMGRSYNEQF
v_call: TRBV7-2; clone_size: NA; j_call: TRBJ2-1; cdr3_aa: ASSLGLEVEQF
v_call: TRBV29-1; clone_size: NA; j_call: TRBJ2-3; cdr3_aa: SVETSSFTDTQY
v_call: TRBV18; clone_size: few; j_call: TRBJ2-5; cdr3_aa: ASSPGLEETQY
v_call: TRBV6-6; clone_size: NA; j_call: TRBJ1-4; cdr3_aa: ASSRGGQGNEKLF
v_call: TRBV7-2; clone_size: many; j_call: TRBJ2-1; cdr3_aa: ASSSTGGYSYNEQF
v_call: TRBV2; clone_size: NA; j_call: TRBJ2-7; cdr3_aa: ASEAELPPDEQY
v_call: TRBV30; clone_size: many; j_call: TRBJ2-5; cdr3_aa: AWSRTDLIQETQY
v_call: TRBV27; clone_size: NA; j_call: TRBJ1-1; cdr3_aa: ASSALGADTEAF
v_call: TRBV18; clone_size: many; j_call: TRBJ2-5; cdr3_aa: ASSPTRETQY
v_call: TRBV29-1; clone_size: few; j_call: TRBJ2-5; cdr3_aa: SVQGAVETQY
v_call: TRBV5-4; clone_size: few; j_call: TRBJ2-3; cdr3_aa: ASTRQGSTDTQY